A single sample is the source of the 24 T cell receptor beta chains below, sequenced in a study of T cells in women clearing cervical HPV infection. Profiling relied on immunoSEQ multiplex PCR, and the TCRdb table lists in-frame clones only, not all of them. Its table records roughly 20,000 clones. The specimen sequenced was blood buffy coat. The receptors originated from a woman aged 18 to 75 with a cervical HPV16 infection that either progressed to CIN3+ or cleared (not recorded which).

Notes on this clone: The missing CDR3 end, 3 residues past where the read stops, is filled in from the germline J gene. J is TRBJ1-4 and V is TRBV18; the match to TRBD1 covers 9 bases. Germline CDR1 reads KGHSH; CDR2 reads LQKENI. The length of the CDR3 is 15 residues. This chain's CDR3 is CASSLVDRGNSPLFF. The covered CDR3 bases are TGTGCCAGCTCACTAGTAGACAGGGGGAATTCACCA.

Points on this clone: The CDR3 end is not reached by the read, which stops 3 residues before it; the germline J gene fills it in. The gene calls are TRBV7-9 and TRBJ1-4; the match to TRBD1 covers 8 bases. Germline CDR1 reads SEHNR; CDR2 reads FQNEAQ (reference sequence). The length of the CDR3 is 15 residues. CDR3 amino acids: CASSLARTGNSPLFF. CDR3 bases read: TGTGCCAGCAGCTTAGCTCGGACAGGGAATTCACCA.

For this clone: The CDR3 extends 3 residues past the end of the read, so its final part is completed from the germline J gene. The chain combines TRBV20-1 with TRBJ2-3, with 11 nucleotides matching TRBD2. The CDR3 length is 14 residues. In germline, CDR1 is DFQATT, CDR2 SNEGSKA (reference sequence). The J segment lost 1 base and the V segment lost 6 bases, leaving 3 bases of the junction unmatched. CDR3 amino acids: CSATTSGGTDTQYF. Incomplete CDR3 DNA: TGCAGTGCCACGACTAGCGGGGGCACAGATACG.

Comments on this clone: The observed sequence ends 3 residues before the CDR3 terminus, with the missing tail filled in from the germline J gene. The V call is TRBV2, the J call TRBJ2-6; possible D gene TRBD1, 5 bases. The V gene lost 5 bases and the J gene lost 8 bases, with 10 bases spanning the gap. This CDR3 is built from 13 residues. In germline, CDR1 is SNHLY, CDR2 FYNNEI. CDR3 DNA (partial): TGTGCCAGCAGTCGCAGGGTCTCCAACGTC. This translates into CASSRRVSNV. Given in full, the CDR3 is CASSRRVSNVLTF.

A word on this clone: The CDR3 is cut off 3 residues early in the read; its end comes from the germline J gene. The chain recombines TRBV10-3 with TRBJ1-2; a weak D match, TRBD1 (6 bases). V lost 6 bases and J lost 0, with 20 bases in between. The V gene's germline CDR1 is ENHRY and CDR2 SYGVKD. This CDR3 comprises 17 residues. CDR3 residues: CAIRETVRGPTNYGYTF. The covered CDR3 bases are TGTGCCATCAGAGAAACCGTCAGGGGTCCCACTAACTATGGC.

Comments on this clone: From the germline J gene comes the end of the CDR3, since the read stops 3 residues before it. The genes are TRBV10-3 and TRBJ1-2; D call uncertain. Germline V lookup: CDR1 ENHRY, CDR2 SYGVKD. The CDR3 contains 16 residues. V lost 3 bases to trimming and J lost 6 bases, with 20 bases between them. CDR3 in amino acids: CAISDQLGVWGNGYTF. CDR3 bases read: TGTGCCATCAGTGACCAGCTCGGGGTGTGGGGAAATGGC.

About this clone: The CDR3 is cut off 3 residues early in the read; its end comes from the germline J gene. This chain connects TRBV4-2 to TRBJ2-2; no clear D. Per germline, CDR1 LGHNA and CDR2 YNFKEQ. V was clipped by 0 bases and J by 7 bases, with 6 bases between them. The CDR3 loop spans 13 amino acids. The part of the CDR3 DNA that was read is TGTGCCAGCAGCCAAGATCTAGGCGGGGAG. Its translation is CASSQDLGGE. The full CDR3 protein is CASSQDLGGELFF.

On this clone itself: From the germline J gene comes the end of the CDR3, since the read stops 3 residues before it. J is TRBJ1-6 and V is TRBV7-9, with a weak D call TRBD1 (5 bases). The CDR3 contains 15 residues. CDR1 SEHNR and CDR2 FQNEAQ come from the germline V gene (reference sequence). Trimming removed 1 base from V and 8 bases from J, with 12 bases in between. The CDR3 bases that were read are TGTGCCAGCAGCTTAGGACAGACTAGGGATTCACCC. Translating gives CASSLGQTRDSP. The whole CDR3 sequence reads CASSLGQTRDSPLHF. The full variable domain, with the rest looked up from reference TRBV7-9 and TRBJ1-6, is DTGVSQNPRHKITKRGQNVTFRCDPISEHNRLYWYRQTLGQGPEFLTYFQNEAQLEKSRLLSDRFSAERPKGSFSTLEIQRTEQGDSAMYLCASSLGQTRDSPLHFGNGTRLTVT.

A note on this clone: The CDR3 end falls 3 residues outside the read, so it is completed with the germline J gene. The chain is built from TRBV19 and TRBJ1-1; D perhaps matches TRBD1 (5 bases). The CDR3 extends over 13 amino acids. The germline gives CDR1 LNHDA, CDR2 SQIVND (reference sequence). V dropped 6 bases and J dropped 1 base, with 9 bases sitting between them. CDR3 amino acids: CASRVQGNTEAFF. CDR3 DNA (partial): TGTGCCAGTAGGGTGCAGGGGAACACTGAA.

CDR3 sequence reads: CASSLAPLLAGGTDTQYF. The sequenced CDR3 bases are TGTGCCAGCAGCTTAGCTCCGTTACTAGCGGGGGGCACAGATACG. This sequence joins TRBV7-2 and TRBJ2-3, with 11 positions matching TRBD2. The read comes to an end 3 residues before the CDR3 does, leaving the germline J gene to fill in the end. CDR3 length: 18 residues. Germline lookup yields CDR1 SGHTA and CDR2 FQGNSA. V shed 0 bases, J shed 1 base, and the junction held 6 bases outside the gene matches.

Points on this clone: The CDR3 goes on 3 residues after the read ends, and that part is filled in from the germline J gene. This chain connects TRBV19 to TRBJ2-7, with 8 positions matching TRBD1. The CDR3 contains 16 residues. Trimming took 4 bases from V and 4 from J; bases not matched to a gene: 12. The V gene's germline CDR1 is LNHDA and CDR2 SQIVND (reference sequence). Incomplete CDR3 DNA: TGTGCCAGTAGTACAAACCGGGGGACAGGAAAGTACGAG. Amino acid sequence: CASSTNRGTGKYE. The complete CDR3 reads CASSTNRGTGKYEQYF.

Worth noting for this clone: The read comes to an end 3 residues before the CDR3 does, leaving the germline J gene to fill in the end. The rearrangement uses TRBV6-2 or TRBV6-3 and TRBJ2-6; tentative D call: TRBD2 (5 bases). Germline V CDR1 and CDR2: MNHEY, SVGEGT. The CDR3 runs to 17 residues. The V gene lost 6 bases and the J gene lost 0 bases, with 15 bases spanning the gap. The CDR3: CASRPLRGDSGANVLTF. The part of the CDR3 DNA that was read is TGTGCCAGCAGACCATTACGGGGTGACTCTGGGGCCAACGTC.

On this clone itself: With the read ending 3 residues before the CDR3 end, the germline J gene is used to fill in that end. V gene TRBV12-3 or TRBV12-4 combines with J gene TRBJ1-4; 7 bases agree with TRBD1. The length of the CDR3 is 15 residues. Germline trimming cut 8 bases from V and 2 bases from J; bases unmatched to any gene: 8. The sequenced part of the CDR3 DNA is TGTGCCAGCTCGCTGGGGGGACAGACTAATGAAAAA. Protein: CASSLGGQTNEK. In full, the CDR3 reads CASSLGGQTNEKLFF.

The CDR3 sequence: CSARTLAGAYEQYF. The CDR3 DNA, read in part, is TGCAGTGCCAGAACTCTAGCGGGGGCCTACGAG. The genes are TRBV20-1 and TRBJ2-7, with TRBD2 matching 10 bases. The sequence runs out 3 residues before the end of the CDR3; the remainder is reconstructed from the germline J gene. CDR3 length: 14 residues. J lost 2 bases, V lost 6 bases, and 7 bases had no gene match. Germline CDR1 reads DFQATT; CDR2 reads SNEGSKA (reference sequence).

Notes on this clone: The missing CDR3 end, 3 residues past where the read stops, is filled in from the germline J gene. This rearrangement joins TRBV11-3 to TRBJ1-1; 10 positions match TRBD1. The length of the CDR3 is 14 residues. The V segment lost 5 bases and the J segment 5 bases; nucleotides outside the gene matches: 5. In germline, CDR1 is SGHNT, CDR2 YENEEA. CDR3: CASSPRTGGTEAFF. The DNA read from the CDR3 is TGTGCCAGCAGCCCTCGGACAGGGGGGACTGAA.

With regard to this clone: With the read ending 3 residues before the CDR3 end, the germline J gene is used to fill in that end. The chain links TRBV4-2 to TRBJ2-5; D is uncertain. The germline CDR1 and CDR2 sequences are LGHNA and YNFKEQ. This CDR3 region has 14 residues. The V gene lost 4 bases and the J gene lost 5 bases, with 14 bases spanning the gap. Partial CDR3 DNA: TGTGCCAGCAGCCCTGACTTGGTTCCCGAGACC. Translated, it gives CASSPDLVPET. The full CDR3 reads CASSPDLVPETQYF.

Comments on this clone: The missing CDR3 end, 3 residues past where the read stops, is filled in from the germline J gene. The V and J genes are TRBV28 and TRBJ2-5; possible D gene TRBD2, 5 bases. Germline V gene data show CDR1 as MDHEN and CDR2 as SYDVKM. The CDR3 is 15 residues long. V was cut by 6 bases and J by 2 bases, with 16 bases left in between. The sequenced part of the CDR3 DNA is TGTGCCAGCAGCCCCTATTTCACGGGGCAAGAGACC. It yields the protein CASSPYFTGQET. The CDR3, in full, reads CASSPYFTGQETQYF. The complete variable domain, with remaining parts taken from reference TRBV28 and TRBJ2-5, reads DVKVTQSSRYLVKRTGEKVFLECVQDMDHENMFWYRQDPGLGLRLIYFSYDVKMKEKGDIPEGYSVSREKKERFSLILESASTNQTSMYLCASSPYFTGQETQYFGPGTRLLVL.

As concerns this clone: The read comes to an end 3 residues before the CDR3 does, leaving the germline J gene to fill in the end. The chain combines TRBV7-3 with TRBJ2-3, with 9 nucleotides matching TRBD1. CDR3 length: 15 amino acids. Germline CDR1 SGHTA, CDR2 FQGTGA. V shed 5 bases, J shed 4 bases, and the junction held 7 bases outside the gene matches. The CDR3 reads CASSPNRGHSDTQYF. The covered CDR3 bases are TGTGCCAGCAGCCCGAACAGGGGGCATTCAGATACG.

As for this clone: The read finishes 3 residues shy of the CDR3 end, and the germline J gene is used to complete it. The gene calls are TRBV7-8 and TRBJ1-2, with 8 bases lining up with TRBD1. CDR3 size: 16 residues. Germline V gives CDR1 SGHVS, CDR2 FQNEAQ. The V and J ends lost 5 bases and 4 bases, in that order; junction bases with no gene match: 12. Incomplete CDR3 DNA: TGTGCCAGCAGCCCTAACCGGCAGGGGGCTTCCTATGGC. Amino acids: CASSPNRQGASYG. The full CDR3 sequence reads CASSPNRQGASYGYTF.

Regarding this clone: The read is 3 residues too short to cover the CDR3 end, so that end is filled in from the germline J gene. V gene TRBV30 combines with J gene TRBJ2-7, with D perhaps matching TRBD2 (7 bases). Germline CDR1 GTSNPN, CDR2 SVGIG (reference sequence). This CDR3 comprises 13 residues. The V end was cut by 0 bases, the J end by 6 bases, with 12 bases between. CDR3 DNA, as far as it was read: TGTGCCTGGAGTGTACACAGGGAGGGCGAG. Its translation is CAWSVHREGE. The full CDR3 protein reads CAWSVHREGEQYF.

Note on this clone: The missing CDR3 end, 3 residues past where the read stops, is filled in from the germline J gene. The chain couples TRBV20-1 to TRBJ2-5, with 9 bases fitting TRBD2. J gave up 2 bases and V 6 bases, and 10 bases lay outside the gene matches. Germline V gene data show CDR1 as DFQATT and CDR2 as SNEGSKA (reference sequence). The CDR3 sequence is 15 residues long. The DNA read from the CDR3 is TGCAGTGCCAACCCGCCTAGCGGGGCTCAAGAGACC. This translates into CSANPPSGAQET. The whole CDR3 reads CSANPPSGAQETQYF.

Turning to this clone: The germline gene is not matched at one end of the junction; a read error may be the cause. The DNA ends 3 residues before the CDR3 does, and the rest of the CDR3 is filled in from the germline J gene. The genes are TRBV7-7 and TRBJ2-3; D possibly corresponds to TRBD2 (7 bases). The CDR3 is 14 amino acids. The V gene's germline CDR1 is SSHAT and CDR2 FNYEAQ (reference sequence). The CDR3 region is CASSQPGGDETQYF. The part of the CDR3 DNA that was read is TGTGCTAGCAGCCAGCCGGGGGGCGATGAGACG. Looking up the rest from reference TRBV7-7 and TRBJ2-3 gives the full variable domain: GAGVSQSPRYKVTKRGQDVTLRCDPISSHATLYWYQQALGQGPEFLTYFNYEAQPDKSGLPSDRFSAERPEGSISTLTIQRTEQRDSAMYRCASSQPGGDETQYFGPGTRLTVL.

Points on this clone: The CDR3 end falls 3 residues outside the read, so it is completed with the germline J gene. This rearrangement joins TRBV5-8 to TRBJ1-5; the D gene is possibly TRBD1 (5 bases). CDR1 is SGHTS and CDR2 is YDEGEE in the germline V gene. There are 14 residues in the CDR3. Trimming removed 1 base at V and 7 bases at J, with 12 bases between. The part of the CDR3 DNA that was read is TGTGCCAGCAGCTTGAATGGGGCTAGGCAGCCC. Protein sequence: CASSLNGARQP. The whole CDR3 protein reads CASSLNGARQPQHF.

A word on this clone: The read gets to within 3 residues of the CDR3 end, and the germline J gene fills in the rest. V gene TRBV20-1 combines with J gene TRBJ1-2; tentatively, D is TRBD1 (6 bases). The CDR3 is 13 residues long. Germline V gene data show CDR1 as DFQATT and CDR2 as SNEGSKA (reference sequence). V lost 3 bases to trimming and J lost 3 bases, with 11 bases between them. CDR3 DNA (partial): TGCAGTGCTAGCTGGGGGCTGGACTATGGC. It translates to CSASWGLDYG. The CDR3 as a whole reads CSASWGLDYGYTF.